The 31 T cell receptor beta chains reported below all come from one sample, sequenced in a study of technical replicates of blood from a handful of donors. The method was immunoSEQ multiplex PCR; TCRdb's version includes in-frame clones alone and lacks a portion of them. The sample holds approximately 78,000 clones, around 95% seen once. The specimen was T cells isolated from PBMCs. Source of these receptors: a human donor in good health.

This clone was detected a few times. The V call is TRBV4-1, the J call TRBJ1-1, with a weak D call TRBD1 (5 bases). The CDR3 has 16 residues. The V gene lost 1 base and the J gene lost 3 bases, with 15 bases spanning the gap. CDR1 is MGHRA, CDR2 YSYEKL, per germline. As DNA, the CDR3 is TGCGCCAGCAGCCAAGTGCTTTTCGGGGGGGACACTGAAGCTTTCTTT. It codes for CASSQVLFGGDTEAFF.

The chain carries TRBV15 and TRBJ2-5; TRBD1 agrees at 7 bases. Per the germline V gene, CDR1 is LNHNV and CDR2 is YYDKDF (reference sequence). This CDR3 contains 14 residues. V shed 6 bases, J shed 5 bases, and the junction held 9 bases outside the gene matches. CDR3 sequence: CATREIQGSETQYF. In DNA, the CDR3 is TGTGCCACCAGGGAAATACAGGGGTCGGAGACCCAGTACTTC.

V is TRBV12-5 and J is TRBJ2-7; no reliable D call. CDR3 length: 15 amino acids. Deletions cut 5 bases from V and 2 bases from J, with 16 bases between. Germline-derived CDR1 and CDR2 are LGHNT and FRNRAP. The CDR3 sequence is CASGPSDLGAYEQYF. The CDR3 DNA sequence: TGTGCTAGTGGTCCGAGTGACCTAGGTGCCTACGAGCAGTACTTC.

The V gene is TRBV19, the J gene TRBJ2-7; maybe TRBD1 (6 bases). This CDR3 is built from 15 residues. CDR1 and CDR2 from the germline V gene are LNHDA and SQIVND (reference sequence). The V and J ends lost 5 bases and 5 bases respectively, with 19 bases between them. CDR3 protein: CASSSNRDMIHEQYF. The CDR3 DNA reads TGTGCCAGTAGTTCAAACCGGGACATGATCCACGAGCAGTACTTC. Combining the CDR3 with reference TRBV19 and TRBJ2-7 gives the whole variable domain DGGITQSPKYLFRKEGQNVTLSCEQNLNHDAMYWYRQDPGQGLRLIYYSQIVNDFQKGDIAEGYSVSREKKESFPLTVTSAQKNPTAFYLCASSSNRDMIHEQYFGPGTRLTVT.

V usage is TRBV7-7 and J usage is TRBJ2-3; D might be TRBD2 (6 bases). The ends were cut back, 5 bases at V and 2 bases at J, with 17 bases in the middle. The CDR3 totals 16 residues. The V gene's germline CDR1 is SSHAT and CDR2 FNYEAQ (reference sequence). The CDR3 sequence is CASSLNIGGTTDTQYF. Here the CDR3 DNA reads TGTGCCAGCAGCCTCAACATCGGCGGGACCACAGATACGCAGTATTTT.

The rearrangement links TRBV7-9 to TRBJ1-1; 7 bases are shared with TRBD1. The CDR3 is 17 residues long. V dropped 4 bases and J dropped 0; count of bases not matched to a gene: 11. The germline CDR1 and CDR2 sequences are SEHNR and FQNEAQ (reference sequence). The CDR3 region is CASSSGTTGTMNTEAFF. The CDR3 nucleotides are TGTGCCAGCAGCTCCGGAACGACAGGGACGATGAACACTGAAGCTTTCTTT.

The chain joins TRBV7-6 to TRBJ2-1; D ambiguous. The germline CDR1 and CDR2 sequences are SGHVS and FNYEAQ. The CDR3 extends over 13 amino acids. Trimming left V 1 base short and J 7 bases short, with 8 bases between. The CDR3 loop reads CASSLGARNEQFF. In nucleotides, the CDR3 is TGTGCCAGCAGCTTAGGGGCAAGAAATGAGCAGTTCTTC.

CDR3: CASSPPGQGYEQYF. CDR3 DNA sequence: TGTGCCAGCAGTCCCCCGGGACAGGGCTACGAGCAGTACTTC. This chain joins TRBV6-5 and TRBJ2-7; TRBD1 matches 9 bases. V lost 5 bases to trimming and J lost 3 bases; unmatched junction nucleotides: 5. The CDR3 extends over 14 amino acids. Germline V gene data show CDR1 as MNHEY and CDR2 as SVGAGI.

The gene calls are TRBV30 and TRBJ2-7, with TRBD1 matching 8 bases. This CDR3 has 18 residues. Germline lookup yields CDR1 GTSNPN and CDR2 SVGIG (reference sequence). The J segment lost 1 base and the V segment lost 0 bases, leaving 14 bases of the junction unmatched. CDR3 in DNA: TGTGCCTGGAGTGTACGTGGGTTTTTCCGGACAGGGTCCTACGAGCAGTACTTC. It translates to CAWSVRGFFRTGSYEQYF.

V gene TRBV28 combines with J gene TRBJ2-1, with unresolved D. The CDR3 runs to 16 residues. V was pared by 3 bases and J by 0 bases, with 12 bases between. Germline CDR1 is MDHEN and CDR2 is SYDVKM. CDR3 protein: CASSFEVRASYNEQFF. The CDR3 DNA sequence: TGTGCCAGCAGTTTCGAAGTACGAGCCTCCTACAATGAGCAGTTCTTC.

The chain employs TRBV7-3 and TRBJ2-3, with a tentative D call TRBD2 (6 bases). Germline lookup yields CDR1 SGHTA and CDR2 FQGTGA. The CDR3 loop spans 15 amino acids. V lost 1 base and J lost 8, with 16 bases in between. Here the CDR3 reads CASSLSGTPGGTQYF. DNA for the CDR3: TGTGCCAGCAGCTTAAGCGGGACGCCTGGGGGTACGCAGTATTTT.

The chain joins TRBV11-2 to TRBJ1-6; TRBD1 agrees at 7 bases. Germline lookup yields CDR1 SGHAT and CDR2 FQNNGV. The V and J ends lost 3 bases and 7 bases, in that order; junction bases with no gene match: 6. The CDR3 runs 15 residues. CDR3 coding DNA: TGTGCCAGCAGCTTTAATGACAGGGCAAATTCACCCCTCCACTTT. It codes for CASSFNDRANSPLHF.

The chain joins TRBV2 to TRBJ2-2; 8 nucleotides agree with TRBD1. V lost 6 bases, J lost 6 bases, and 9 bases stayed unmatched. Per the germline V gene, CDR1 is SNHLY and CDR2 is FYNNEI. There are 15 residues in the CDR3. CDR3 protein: CASRKEQGEAGELFF. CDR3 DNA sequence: TGTGCCAGCAGAAAGGAACAGGGGGAGGCCGGGGAGCTGTTTTTT.

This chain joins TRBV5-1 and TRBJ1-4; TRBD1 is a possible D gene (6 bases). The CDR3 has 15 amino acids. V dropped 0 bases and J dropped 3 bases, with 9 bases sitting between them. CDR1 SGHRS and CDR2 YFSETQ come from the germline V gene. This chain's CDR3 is CASSLAGQSNEKLFF. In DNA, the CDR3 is TGCGCCAGCAGCTTGGCCGGACAGTCTAATGAAAAACTGTTTTTT.

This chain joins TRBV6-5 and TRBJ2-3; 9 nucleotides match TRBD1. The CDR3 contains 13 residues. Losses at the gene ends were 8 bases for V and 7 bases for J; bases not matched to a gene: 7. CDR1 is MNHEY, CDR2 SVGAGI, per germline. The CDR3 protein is CASRDRAIHTQYF. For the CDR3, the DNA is TGTGCCAGCCGGGACAGGGCCATCCATACGCAGTATTTT.

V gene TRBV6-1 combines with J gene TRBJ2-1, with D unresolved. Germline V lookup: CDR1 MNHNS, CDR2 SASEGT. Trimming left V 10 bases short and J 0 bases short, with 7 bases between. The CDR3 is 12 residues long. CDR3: CATTGSYNEQFF. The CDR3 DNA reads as TGTGCCACCACGGGCTCCTACAATGAGCAGTTCTTC.

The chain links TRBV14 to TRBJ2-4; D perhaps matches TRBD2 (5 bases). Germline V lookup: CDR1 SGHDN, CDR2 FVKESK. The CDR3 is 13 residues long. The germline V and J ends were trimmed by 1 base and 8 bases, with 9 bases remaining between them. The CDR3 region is CASSQVVRDIQYF. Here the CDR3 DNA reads TGTGCCAGCAGCCAAGTAGTGAGGGACATTCAGTACTTC.

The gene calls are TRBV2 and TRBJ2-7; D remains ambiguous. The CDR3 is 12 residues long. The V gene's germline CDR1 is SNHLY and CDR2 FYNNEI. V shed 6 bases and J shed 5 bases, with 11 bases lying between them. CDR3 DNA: TGTGCCAGCAGGAAGGTTGGGCACGAGCAGTACTTC. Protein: CASRKVGHEQYF.

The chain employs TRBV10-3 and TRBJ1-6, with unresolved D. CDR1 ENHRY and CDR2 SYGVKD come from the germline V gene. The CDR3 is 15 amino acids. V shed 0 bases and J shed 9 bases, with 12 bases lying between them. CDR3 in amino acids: CAISESKIEGSPLHF. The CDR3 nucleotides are TGTGCCATCAGTGAGTCAAAGATAGAGGGTTCACCCCTCCACTTT.

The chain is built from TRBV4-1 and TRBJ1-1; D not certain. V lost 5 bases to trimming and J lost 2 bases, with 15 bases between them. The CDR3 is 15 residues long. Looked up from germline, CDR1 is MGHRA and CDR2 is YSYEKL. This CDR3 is CASSASSRVNTEAFF. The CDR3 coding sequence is TGCGCCAGCAGCGCAAGTTCCCGGGTCAACACTGAAGCTTTCTTT.

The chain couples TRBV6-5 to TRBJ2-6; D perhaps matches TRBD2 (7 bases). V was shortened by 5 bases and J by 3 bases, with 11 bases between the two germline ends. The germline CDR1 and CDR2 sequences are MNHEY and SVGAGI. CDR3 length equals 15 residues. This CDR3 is CASSRRGGGANVLTF. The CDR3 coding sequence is TGTGCCAGCAGTCGTAGGGGGGGTGGGGCCAACGTCCTGACTTTC.

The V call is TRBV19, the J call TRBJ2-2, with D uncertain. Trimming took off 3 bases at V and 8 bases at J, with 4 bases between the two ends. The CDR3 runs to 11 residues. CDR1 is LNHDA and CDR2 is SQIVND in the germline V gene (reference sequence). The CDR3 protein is CASSISGELFF. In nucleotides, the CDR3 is TGTGCCAGTAGTATCTCTGGGGAGCTGTTTTTT.

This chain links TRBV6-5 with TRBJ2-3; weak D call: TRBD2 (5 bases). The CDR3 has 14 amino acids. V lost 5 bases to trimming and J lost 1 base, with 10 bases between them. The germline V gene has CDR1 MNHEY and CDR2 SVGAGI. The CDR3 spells CASSLSVGTDTQYF. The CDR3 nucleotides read TGTGCCAGCAGTCTTAGCGTCGGCACAGATACGCAGTATTTT.

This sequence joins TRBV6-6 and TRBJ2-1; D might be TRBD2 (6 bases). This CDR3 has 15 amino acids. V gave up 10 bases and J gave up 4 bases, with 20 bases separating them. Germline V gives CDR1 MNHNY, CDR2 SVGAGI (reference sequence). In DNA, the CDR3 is TGTGCCACCGGGACCGCGGGGATGGCTTACAATGAGCAGTTCTTC. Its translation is CATGTAGMAYNEQFF.

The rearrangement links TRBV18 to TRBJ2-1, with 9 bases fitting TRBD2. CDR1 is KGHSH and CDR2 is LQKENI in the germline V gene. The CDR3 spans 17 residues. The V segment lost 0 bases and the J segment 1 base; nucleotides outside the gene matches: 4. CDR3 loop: CASSPPSAGGSYNEQFF. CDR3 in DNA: TGTGCCAGCTCACCACCGTCCGCGGGAGGGTCCTACAATGAGCAGTTCTTC.

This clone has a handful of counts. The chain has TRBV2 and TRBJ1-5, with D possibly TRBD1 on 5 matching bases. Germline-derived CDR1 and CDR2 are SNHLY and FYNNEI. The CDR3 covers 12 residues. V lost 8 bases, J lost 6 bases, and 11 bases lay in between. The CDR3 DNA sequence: TGTGCCAGCGCCAGGGTTGTTCAGCCCCAGCATTTT. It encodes CASARVVQPQHF.

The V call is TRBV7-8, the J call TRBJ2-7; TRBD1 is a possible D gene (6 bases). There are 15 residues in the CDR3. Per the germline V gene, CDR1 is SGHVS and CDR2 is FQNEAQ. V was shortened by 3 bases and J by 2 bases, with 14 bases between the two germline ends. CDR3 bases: TGTGCCAGCAGCTTGAACCGGGACAAAGCCTACGAGCAGTACTTC. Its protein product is CASSLNRDKAYEQYF.

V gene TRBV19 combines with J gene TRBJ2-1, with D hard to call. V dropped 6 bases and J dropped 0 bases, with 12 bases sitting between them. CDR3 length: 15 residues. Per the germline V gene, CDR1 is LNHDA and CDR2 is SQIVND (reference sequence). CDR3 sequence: CASRAVQSSYNEQFF. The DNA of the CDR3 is TGTGCCAGTAGGGCCGTACAGAGCTCCTACAATGAGCAGTTCTTC.

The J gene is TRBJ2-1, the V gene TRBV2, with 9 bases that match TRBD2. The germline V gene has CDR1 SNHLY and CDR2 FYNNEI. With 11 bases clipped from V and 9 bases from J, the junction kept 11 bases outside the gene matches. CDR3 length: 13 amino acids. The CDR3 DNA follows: TGTGCCGGTAGCGGGAGTTTTTTTCGTGAGCAGTTCTTC. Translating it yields CAGSGSFFREQFF.

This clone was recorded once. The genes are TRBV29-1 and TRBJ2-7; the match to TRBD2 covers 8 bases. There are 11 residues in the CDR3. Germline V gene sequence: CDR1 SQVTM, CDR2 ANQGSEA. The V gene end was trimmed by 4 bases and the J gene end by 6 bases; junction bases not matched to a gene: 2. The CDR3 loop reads CSVAGGGEQYF. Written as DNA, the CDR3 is TGCAGCGTTGCGGGAGGGGGCGAGCAGTACTTC.

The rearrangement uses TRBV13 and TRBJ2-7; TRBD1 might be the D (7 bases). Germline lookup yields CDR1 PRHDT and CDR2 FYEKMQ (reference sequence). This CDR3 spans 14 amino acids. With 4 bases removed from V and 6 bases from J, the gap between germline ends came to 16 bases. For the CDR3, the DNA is TGTGCCAGCAGCTCCGAGAACAGGGGAGGCGAGCAGTACTTC. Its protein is CASSSENRGGEQYF.